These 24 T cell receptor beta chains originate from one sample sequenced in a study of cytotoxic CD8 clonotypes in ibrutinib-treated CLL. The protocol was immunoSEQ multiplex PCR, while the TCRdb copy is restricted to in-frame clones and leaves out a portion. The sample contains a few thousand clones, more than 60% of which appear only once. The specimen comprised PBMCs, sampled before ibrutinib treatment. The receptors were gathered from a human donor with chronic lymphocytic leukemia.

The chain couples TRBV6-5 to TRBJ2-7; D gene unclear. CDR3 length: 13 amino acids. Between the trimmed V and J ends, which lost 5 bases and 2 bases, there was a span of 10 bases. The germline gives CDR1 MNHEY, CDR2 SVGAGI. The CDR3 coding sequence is TGTGCCAGCAGTACCTTGGGGACCTACGAGCAGTACTTC. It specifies CASSTLGTYEQYF.

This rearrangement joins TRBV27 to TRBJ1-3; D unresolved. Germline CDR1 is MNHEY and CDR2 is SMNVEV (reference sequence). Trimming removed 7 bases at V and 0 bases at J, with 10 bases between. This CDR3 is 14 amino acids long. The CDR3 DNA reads TGTGCCAGCAAAGTGACTCACTCTGGAAACACCATATATTTT. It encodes CASKVTHSGNTIYF.

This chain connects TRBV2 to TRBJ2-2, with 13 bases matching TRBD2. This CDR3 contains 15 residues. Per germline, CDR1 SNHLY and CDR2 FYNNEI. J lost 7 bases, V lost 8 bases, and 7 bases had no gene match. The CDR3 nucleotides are TGTGCCAGCTTGAGAGGACTAGCGGGGGACGGGGAGCTGTTTTTT. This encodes CASLRGLAGDGELFF.

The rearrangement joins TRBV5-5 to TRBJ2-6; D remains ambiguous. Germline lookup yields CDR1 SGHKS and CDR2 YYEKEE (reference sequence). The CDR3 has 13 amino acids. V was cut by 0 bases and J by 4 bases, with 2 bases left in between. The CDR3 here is CASSLAGANVLTF. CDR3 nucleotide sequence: TGTGCCAGCAGCTTGGCGGGGGCCAACGTCCTGACTTTC.

The CDR3 protein is CASSDTAVSGGNEQFF. In DNA form, the CDR3 reads TGTGCCAGCAGCGATACCGCGGTTAGCGGGGGGAATGAGCAGTTCTTC. V usage is TRBV27 and J usage is TRBJ2-1; 10 bases line up with TRBD2. The CDR3 totals 16 residues. J lost 7 bases, V lost 6 bases, and 12 bases had no gene match. Germline lookup yields CDR1 MNHEY and CDR2 SMNVEV (reference sequence).

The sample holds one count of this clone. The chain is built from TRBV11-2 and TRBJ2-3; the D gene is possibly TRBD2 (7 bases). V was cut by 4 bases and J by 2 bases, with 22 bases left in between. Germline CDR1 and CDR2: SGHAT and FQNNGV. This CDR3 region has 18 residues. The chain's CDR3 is CASSSGGVPGGVTDTQYF. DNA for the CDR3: TGTGCCAGCAGCTCCGGAGGCGTCCCGGGGGGCGTCACAGATACGCAGTATTTT.

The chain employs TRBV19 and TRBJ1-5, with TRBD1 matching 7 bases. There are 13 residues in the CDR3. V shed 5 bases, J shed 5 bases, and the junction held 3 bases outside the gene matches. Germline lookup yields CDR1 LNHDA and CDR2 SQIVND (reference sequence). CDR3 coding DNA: TGTGCCAGTAGTGACAGGGCTCATCAGCCCCAGCATTTT. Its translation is CASSDRAHQPQHF.

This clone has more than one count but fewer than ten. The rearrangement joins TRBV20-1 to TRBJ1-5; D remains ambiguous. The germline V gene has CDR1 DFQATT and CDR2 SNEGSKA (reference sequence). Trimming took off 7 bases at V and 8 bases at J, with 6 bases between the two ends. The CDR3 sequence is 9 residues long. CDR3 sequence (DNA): TGCAGTGGATCGGAGCCCCAGCATTTT. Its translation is CSGSEPQHF.

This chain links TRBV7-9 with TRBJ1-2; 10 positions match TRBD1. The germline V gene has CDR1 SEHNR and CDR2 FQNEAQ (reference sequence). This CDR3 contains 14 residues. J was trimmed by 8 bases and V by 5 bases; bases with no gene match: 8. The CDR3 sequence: CASSQGTGVGGYTF. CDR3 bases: TGTGCCAGCAGCCAAGGGACAGGGGTAGGCGGCTACACCTTC.

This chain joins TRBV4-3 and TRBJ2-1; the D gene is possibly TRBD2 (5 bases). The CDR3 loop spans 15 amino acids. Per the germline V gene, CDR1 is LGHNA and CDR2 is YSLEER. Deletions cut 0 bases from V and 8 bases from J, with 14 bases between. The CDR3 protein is CASSQDLRASDEQFF. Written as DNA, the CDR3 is TGCGCCAGCAGCCAAGATTTGCGGGCGTCGGATGAGCAGTTCTTC.

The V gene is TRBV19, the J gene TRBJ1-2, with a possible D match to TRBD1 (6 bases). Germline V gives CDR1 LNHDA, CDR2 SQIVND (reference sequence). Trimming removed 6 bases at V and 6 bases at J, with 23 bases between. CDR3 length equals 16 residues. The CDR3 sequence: CASRKRGSGAGDGYTF. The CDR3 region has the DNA TGTGCCAGTAGGAAGAGAGGATCAGGGGCCGGGGATGGCTACACCTTC.

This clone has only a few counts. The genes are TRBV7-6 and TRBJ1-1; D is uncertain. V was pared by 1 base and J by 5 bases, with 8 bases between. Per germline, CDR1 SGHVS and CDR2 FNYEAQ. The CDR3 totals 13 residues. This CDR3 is CASSLGTVTEAFF. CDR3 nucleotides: TGTGCCAGCAGCTTAGGGACCGTTACTGAAGCTTTCTTT.

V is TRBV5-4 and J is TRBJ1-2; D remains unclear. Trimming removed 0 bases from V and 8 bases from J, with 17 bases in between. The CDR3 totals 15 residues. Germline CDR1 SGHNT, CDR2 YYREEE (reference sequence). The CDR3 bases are TGTGCCAGCAGCTTGGGGCCCCCGGGAGCGGGAGGCTACACCTTC. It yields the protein CASSLGPPGAGGYTF.

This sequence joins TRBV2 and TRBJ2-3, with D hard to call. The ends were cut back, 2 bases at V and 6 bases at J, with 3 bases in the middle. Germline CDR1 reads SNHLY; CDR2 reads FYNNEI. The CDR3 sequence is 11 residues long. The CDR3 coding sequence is TGTGCCAGCAGTGAAACGGATACGCAGTATTTT. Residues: CASSETDTQYF. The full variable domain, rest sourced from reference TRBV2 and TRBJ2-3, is EPEVTQTPSHQVTQMGQEVILRCVPISNHLYFYWYRQILGQKVEFLVSFYNNEISEKSEIFDDQFSVERPDGSNFTLKIRSTKLEDSAMYFCASSETDTQYFGPGTRLTVL.

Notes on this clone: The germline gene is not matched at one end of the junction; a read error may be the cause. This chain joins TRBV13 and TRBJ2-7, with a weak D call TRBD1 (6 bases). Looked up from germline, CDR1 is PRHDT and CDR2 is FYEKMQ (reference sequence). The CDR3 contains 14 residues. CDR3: CASSQDNRDYEQYF. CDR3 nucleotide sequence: TGCGCCAGCAGCCAAGATAACAGGGACTACGAGCAGTACTTC.

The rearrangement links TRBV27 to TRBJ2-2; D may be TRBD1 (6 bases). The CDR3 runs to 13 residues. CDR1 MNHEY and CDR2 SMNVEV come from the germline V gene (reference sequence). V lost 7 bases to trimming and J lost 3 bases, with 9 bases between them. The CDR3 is CASTNRDTGELFF. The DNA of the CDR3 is TGTGCCAGCACAAACAGGGACACCGGGGAGCTGTTTTTT.

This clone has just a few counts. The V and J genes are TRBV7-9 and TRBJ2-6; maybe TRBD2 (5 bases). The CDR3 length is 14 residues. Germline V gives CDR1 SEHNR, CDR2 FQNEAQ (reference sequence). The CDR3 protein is CAQEGPSGANVLTF. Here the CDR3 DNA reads TGTGCACAAGAGGGTCCTTCTGGGGCCAACGTCCTGACTTTC. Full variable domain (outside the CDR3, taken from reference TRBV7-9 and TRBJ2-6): DTGVSQNPRHKITKRGQNVTFRCDPISEHNRLYWYRQTLGQGPEFLTYFQNEAQLEKSRLLSDRFSAERPKGSFSTLEIQRTEQGDSAMYLCAQEGPSGANVLTFGAGSRLTVL.

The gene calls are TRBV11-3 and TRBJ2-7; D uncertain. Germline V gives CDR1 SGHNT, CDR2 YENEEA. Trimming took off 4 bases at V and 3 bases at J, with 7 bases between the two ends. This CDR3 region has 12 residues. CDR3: CASSSNSYEQYF. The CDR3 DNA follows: TGTGCCAGCAGCTCGAACAGCTACGAGCAGTACTTC.

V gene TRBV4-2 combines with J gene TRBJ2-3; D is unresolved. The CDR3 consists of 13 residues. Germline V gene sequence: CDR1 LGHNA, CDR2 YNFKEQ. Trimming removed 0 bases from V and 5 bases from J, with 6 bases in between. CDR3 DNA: TGTGCCAGCAGCCAAGAACTGGGAGATACGCAGTATTTT. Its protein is CASSQELGDTQYF.

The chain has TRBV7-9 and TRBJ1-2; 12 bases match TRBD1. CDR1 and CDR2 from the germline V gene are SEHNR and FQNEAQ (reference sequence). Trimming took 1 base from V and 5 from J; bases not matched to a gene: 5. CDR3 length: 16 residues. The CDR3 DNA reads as TGTGCCAGCAGCTTAGTCGGGACAGGGGGCGGATATGGCTACACCTTC. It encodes CASSLVGTGGGYGYTF. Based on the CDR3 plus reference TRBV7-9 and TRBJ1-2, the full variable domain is DTGVSQNPRHKITKRGQNVTFRCDPISEHNRLYWYRQTLGQGPEFLTYFQNEAQLEKSRLLSDRFSAERPKGSFSTLEIQRTEQGDSAMYLCASSLVGTGGGYGYTFGSGTRLTVV.

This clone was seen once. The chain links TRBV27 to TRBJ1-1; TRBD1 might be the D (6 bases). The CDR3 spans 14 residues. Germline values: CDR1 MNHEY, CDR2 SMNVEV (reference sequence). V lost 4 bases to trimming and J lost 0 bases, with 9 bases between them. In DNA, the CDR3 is TGTGCCAGCAGTTCAGGGGACCTGAACACTGAAGCTTTCTTT. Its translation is CASSSGDLNTEAFF.

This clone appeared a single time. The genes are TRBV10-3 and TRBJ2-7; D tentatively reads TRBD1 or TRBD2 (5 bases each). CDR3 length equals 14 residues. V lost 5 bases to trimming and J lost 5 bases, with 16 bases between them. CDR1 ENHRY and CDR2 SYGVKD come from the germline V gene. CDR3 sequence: CAISPGRSVDEQYF. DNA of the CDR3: TGTGCCATCAGTCCGGGACGGTCGGTTGACGAGCAGTACTTC.

As DNA, the CDR3 is TGTGCCAGCAGCTTCGGCAGACTGAACACTGAAGCTTTCTTT. This gives the protein CASSFGRLNTEAFF. This chain links TRBV7-9 with TRBJ1-1; no definite D call. Germline V gene lookup returns CDR1 SEHNR and CDR2 FQNEAQ (reference sequence). Trimming cost V 3 bases and J 0 bases, with 8 bases left between them. CDR3 length: 14 residues.

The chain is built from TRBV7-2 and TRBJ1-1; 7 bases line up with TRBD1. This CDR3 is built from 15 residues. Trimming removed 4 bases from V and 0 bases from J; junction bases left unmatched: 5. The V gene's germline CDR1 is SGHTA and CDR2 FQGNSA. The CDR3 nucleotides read TGTGCCAGCAGCTACCCCGGGACAGTGAACACTGAAGCTTTCTTT. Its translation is CASSYPGTVNTEAFF.